The 25 T cell receptor beta chains below all came from one sample that was sequenced in a study of shared clonotypes between healthy human individuals. The data were produced by immunoSEQ multiplex PCR, yet TCRdb's version contains in-frame clones alone and is incomplete. Counted here are 2 million to 2.5 million clones, more than 90% occurring once; the ten biggest clones make up around 0.13%. Sequencing input: naive CD4+ T cells sorted from blood. As to subset: CD45RA+ positively selected. The receptor source for this set is a man younger than 35 in good health.

This chain connects TRBV15 to TRBJ2-7; no clear D gene. Trimming removed 4 bases at V and 6 bases at J, with 16 bases between. The CDR3 sequence is 14 residues long. CDR1 is LNHNV, CDR2 YYDKDF, per germline (reference sequence). CDR3 coding DNA: TGTGCCACCAGCAATGTCGAACAGCAGATCGAGCAGTACTTC. This translates into CATSNVEQQIEQYF.

V and J are TRBV4-1 and TRBJ1-1; D unresolved. This CDR3 is 14 amino acids long. The germline CDR1 and CDR2 sequences are MGHRA and YSYEKL. V was cut by 4 bases and J by 0 bases, with 9 bases left in between. Here the CDR3 reads CASSLGLMNTEAFF. CDR3 bases: TGCGCCAGCAGCCTGGGCCTTATGAACACTGAAGCTTTCTTT.

The V and J genes are TRBV5-1 and TRBJ1-6; 9 nucleotides match TRBD1. This CDR3 comprises 18 residues. The ends lost 0 bases at V and 6 bases at J; junction bases unmatched: 10. Germline V gene sequence: CDR1 SGHRS, CDR2 YFSETQ. DNA for the CDR3: TGCGCCAGCAGCTTGGCCGGAACAGGGGGCTTTGGTAATTCACCCCTCCACTTT. Amino acids: CASSLAGTGGFGNSPLHF.

This sequence joins TRBV18 and TRBJ1-2; TRBD1 might be the D (6 bases). The CDR3 runs to 15 residues. Germline V gene sequence: CDR1 KGHSH, CDR2 LQKENI. V lost 2 bases, J lost 3 bases, and 13 bases lay in between. In DNA, the CDR3 is TGTGCCAGCTCACCAATAGAGACAGGCTACTATGGCTACACCTTC. It is translated as CASSPIETGYYGYTF.

Turning to this clone: The junction departs from the called germline gene at one end, perhaps through a read error. Other DNA sequences within the sample encode an identical CDR3. The CDR3 nucleotides are TGTGCCAGCACTGAACAGGGGGCCAATCAGCCCCAGCATTTT. It codes for CASTEQGANQPQHF. V is TRBV6-1 and J is TRBJ1-5; 9 bases align to TRBD1. Germline CDR1 reads MNHNS; CDR2 reads SASEGT. This CDR3 has 14 residues.

The chain carries TRBV18 and TRBJ1-1; a possible D gene is TRBD1 (5 bases). Trimming removed 4 bases from V and 8 bases from J, with 11 bases in between. Germline V gene data show CDR1 as KGHSH and CDR2 as LQKENI. The CDR3 loop spans 12 amino acids. CDR3 DNA: TGTGCCAGCTCACAGGGGTTTATGGAAGCTTTCTTT. Translating gives CASSQGFMEAFF.

This sequence joins TRBV11-2 and TRBJ1-3; 7 bases fit TRBD1. CDR1 and CDR2 from the germline V gene are SGHAT and FQNNGV. The length of the CDR3 is 18 residues. J was trimmed by 4 bases and V by 4 bases; bases with no gene match: 16. The CDR3 region is CASSSIQDRISDGNTIYF. CDR3 nucleotide sequence: TGTGCCAGCAGCTCCATTCAGGACAGGATCTCTGACGGAAACACCATATATTTT.

This clone was observed once. This chain connects TRBV2 to TRBJ1-2; D is unclear. This CDR3 comprises 16 residues. Germline CDR1 reads SNHLY; CDR2 reads FYNNEI. V lost 7 bases and J lost 6, with 24 bases in between. The CDR3 protein is CASKGWSADFRNGYTF. As DNA, the CDR3 is TGTGCCAGCAAGGGTTGGTCCGCAGACTTTAGGAATGGCTACACCTTC.

Only one count was recorded for this clone. The chain is built from TRBV5-1 and TRBJ2-3, with 9 bases lining up with TRBD2. The germline CDR1 and CDR2 sequences are SGHRS and YFSETQ. J lost 4 bases, V lost 7 bases, and 10 bases had no gene match. The CDR3 sequence is 15 residues long. The CDR3: CASGSGTSYSDTQYF. CDR3 nucleotides: TGCGCCAGCGGATCCGGGACTAGCTATTCAGATACGCAGTATTTT.

The V and J genes are TRBV7-9 and TRBJ2-2; D is possibly TRBD1 (6 bases). The CDR3 length is 15 residues. Germline values: CDR1 SEHNR, CDR2 FQNEAQ (reference sequence). The germline V and J ends were trimmed by 4 bases and 3 bases, with 12 bases remaining between them. As DNA, the CDR3 is TGTGCCAGCAGCTCGACAGGTGGGGACACCGGGGAGCTGTTTTTT. The encoded protein is CASSSTGGDTGELFF.

The chain is built from TRBV6-5 and TRBJ2-1, with D possibly matching TRBD2 (5 bases). The CDR3 runs 13 residues. Germline assignment: CDR1 MNHEY and CDR2 SVGAGI. V was trimmed by 6 bases and J by 5 bases, leaving 11 bases between them. The chain's CDR3 is CASRSGNDNEQFF. As DNA, the CDR3 is TGTGCCAGCAGGTCCGGGAATGACAATGAGCAGTTCTTC.

Concerning this clone: This sample includes further DNA sequences coding for the same CDR3. The rearrangement uses TRBV4-1 and TRBJ1-5; tentatively, D is TRBD1 (5 bases). The CDR3 runs to 16 residues. The V end lost 0 bases, the J end lost 0 bases, and 9 bases lay between the germline ends. CDR1 and CDR2 (germline): MGHRA, YSYEKL. The CDR3 sequence: CASSQEGGNSNQPQHF. The CDR3 bases are TGCGCCAGCAGCCAAGAGGGGGGAAATAGCAATCAGCCCCAGCATTTT.

The chain joins TRBV28 to TRBJ1-4; D unresolved. The CDR3 has 15 amino acids. In germline, CDR1 is MDHEN, CDR2 SYDVKM. Trimming took off 7 bases at V and 0 bases at J, with 12 bases between the two ends. CDR3 amino acids: CASISSGATNEKLFF. DNA for the CDR3: TGTGCCAGCATCTCGTCGGGTGCAACTAATGAAAAACTGTTTTTT.

The rearrangement uses TRBV2 and TRBJ1-6, with TRBD1 identical over 7 bases. From germline, CDR1 is SNHLY and CDR2 FYNNEI. Unmatched junction bases numbered 6, after V lost 7 bases and J lost 0 bases. This CDR3 has 16 residues. The CDR3 protein is CASNRDRNSYNSPLHF. CDR3 sequence (DNA): TGTGCCAGCAACCGGGACAGAAACTCCTATAATTCACCCCTCCACTTT.

The rearrangement links TRBV5-1 to TRBJ2-1; D unclear. Trimming shortened V by 0 bases and J by 10 bases, and 8 bases separated the two germline ends. The CDR3 is 12 amino acids. Germline CDR1 and CDR2: SGHRS and YFSETQ. CDR3 sequence: CASSLEGREQFF. The CDR3 region has the DNA TGCGCCAGCAGCTTGGAAGGACGAGAGCAGTTCTTC. Filled out from reference TRBV5-1 and TRBJ2-1, the complete variable domain reads KAGVTQTPRYLIKTRGQQVTLSCSPISGHRSVSWYQQTPGQGLQFLFEYFSETQRNKGNFPGRFSGRQFSNSRSEMNVSTLELGDSALYLCASSLEGREQFFGPGTRLTVL.

The rearrangement uses TRBV5-6 and TRBJ2-4; 8 bases agree with TRBD2. The germline gives CDR1 SGHDT, CDR2 YYEEEE. V lost 4 bases, J lost 4 bases, and 7 bases stayed unmatched. This CDR3 is built from 15 residues. CDR3 protein: CASSPTGGRKNIQYF. The DNA of the CDR3 is TGTGCCAGCAGCCCCACGGGGGGGCGGAAAAACATTCAGTACTTC.

The genes are TRBV6-6 and TRBJ1-2; 9 nucleotides line up with TRBD1. This CDR3 has 14 amino acids. From germline, CDR1 is MNHNY and CDR2 SVGAGI (reference sequence). The J segment lost 4 bases and the V segment lost 5 bases, leaving 5 bases of the junction unmatched. The CDR3 nucleotides read TGTGCCAGCAGTCGGGGACAGGGAGGCTATGGCTACACCTTC. Translating gives CASSRGQGGYGYTF.

The genes are TRBV27 and TRBJ1-5; D call uncertain. CDR3 length: 12 residues. Trimming pared 8 bases from V and 2 bases from J, leaving 7 bases between. The germline V gene encodes CDR1 MNHEY and CDR2 SMNVEV (reference sequence). The CDR3 reads CASLRGNQPQHF. DNA of the CDR3: TGTGCCAGCCTAAGGGGCAATCAGCCCCAGCATTTT.

The chain combines TRBV30 with TRBJ1-3; D perhaps matches TRBD1 (5 bases). The CDR3 is 16 amino acids. The V and J ends lost 2 bases and 0 bases respectively, with 14 bases between them. Looked up from germline, CDR1 is GTSNPN and CDR2 is SVGIG (reference sequence). The CDR3 region is CAWSIPRAYSGNTIYF. CDR3 sequence (DNA): TGTGCCTGGAGTATCCCCAGGGCTTACTCTGGAAACACCATATATTTT. The full variable domain, with the rest looked up from reference TRBV30 and TRBJ1-3, is SQTIHQWPATLVQPVGSPLSLECTVEGTSNPNLYWYRQAAGRGLQLLFYSVGIGQISSEVPQNLSASRPQDRQFILSSKKLLLSDSGFYLCAWSIPRAYSGNTIYFGEGSWLTVV.

This clone has a single count. This chain joins TRBV28 and TRBJ2-7; 9 bases match TRBD2. J was trimmed by 0 bases and V by 7 bases; bases with no gene match: 1. Germline values: CDR1 MDHEN, CDR2 SYDVKM. This CDR3 has 13 amino acids. CDR3 residues: CASTSGVSYEQYF. CDR3 in DNA: TGTGCCAGCACTAGCGGGGTCTCCTACGAGCAGTACTTC.

V usage is TRBV5-1 and J usage is TRBJ2-1; D ambiguous. The CDR3 loop spans 16 amino acids. V was cut by 4 bases and J by 1 base, with 15 bases left in between. Germline lookup yields CDR1 SGHRS and CDR2 YFSETQ. The CDR3 DNA follows: TGCGCCAGCAGCCCAAGGTGGGGATTGTCCTACAATGAGCAGTTCTTC. Its translation is CASSPRWGLSYNEQFF. The full variable domain, with the rest looked up from reference TRBV5-1 and TRBJ2-1, is KAGVTQTPRYLIKTRGQQVTLSCSPISGHRSVSWYQQTPGQGLQFLFEYFSETQRNKGNFPGRFSGRQFSNSRSEMNVSTLELGDSALYLCASSPRWGLSYNEQFFGPGTRLTVL.

The J gene is TRBJ1-2, the V gene TRBV5-1, with D unclear. The V end lost 4 bases, the J end lost 6 bases, and 19 bases lay between the germline ends. The CDR3 runs to 15 residues. Germline CDR1 SGHRS, CDR2 YFSETQ. The CDR3 reads CASSAEEKGRDGYTF. CDR3 DNA: TGCGCCAGCAGCGCGGAGGAAAAAGGGCGGGATGGCTACACCTTC.

The V and J genes are TRBV28 and TRBJ1-2; maybe TRBD1 (5 bases). Per germline, CDR1 MDHEN and CDR2 SYDVKM. The CDR3 length is 12 residues. V was trimmed by 4 bases and J by 5 bases, leaving 8 bases between them. The CDR3 nucleotides are TGTGCCAGCAGTTCCGGGGGGTATGGCTACACCTTC. It yields the protein CASSSGGYGYTF.

The genes are TRBV19 and TRBJ1-1, with 7 bases fitting TRBD1. Germline trimming cut 5 bases from V and 3 bases from J; bases unmatched to any gene: 3. The germline gives CDR1 LNHDA, CDR2 SQIVND (reference sequence). CDR3 length equals 13 residues. CDR3 DNA: TGTGCCAGTAGTGGGGACAGATACACTGAAGCTTTCTTT. As protein: CASSGDRYTEAFF.

The rearrangement uses TRBV5-1 and TRBJ1-6; D possibly corresponds to TRBD1 (5 bases). CDR1 and CDR2 from the germline V gene are SGHRS and YFSETQ. The germline V and J ends were trimmed by 1 base and 11 bases, with 19 bases remaining between them. The CDR3 contains 16 residues. The chain's CDR3 is CASSLLSNGGEAPLHF. CDR3 nucleotides: TGCGCCAGCAGCTTGTTATCCAATGGGGGAGAGGCACCCCTCCACTTT.